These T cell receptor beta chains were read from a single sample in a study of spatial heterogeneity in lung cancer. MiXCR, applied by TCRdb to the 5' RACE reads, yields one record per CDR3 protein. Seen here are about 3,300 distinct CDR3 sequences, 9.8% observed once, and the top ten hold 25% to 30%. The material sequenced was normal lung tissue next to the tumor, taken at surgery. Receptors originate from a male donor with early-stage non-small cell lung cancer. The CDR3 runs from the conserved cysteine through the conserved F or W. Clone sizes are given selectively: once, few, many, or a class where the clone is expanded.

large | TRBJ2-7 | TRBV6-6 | CASTEGYEQYF
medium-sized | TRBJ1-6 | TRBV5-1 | CASSLGYREPLTIYNSPLHF
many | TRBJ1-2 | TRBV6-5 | CASRSAGTPYGYTF
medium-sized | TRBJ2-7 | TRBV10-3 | CAIRQSGTSGYEQYF
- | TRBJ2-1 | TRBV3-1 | CASSRTSGSSNEQFF
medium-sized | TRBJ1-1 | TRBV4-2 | CASSLRRVNTEAFF
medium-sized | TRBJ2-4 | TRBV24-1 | CATSDCLPRGKNIQYF
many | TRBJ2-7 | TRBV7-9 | CASSWVGRIAGYYYEQYF
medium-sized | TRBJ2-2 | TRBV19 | CASTMDSTSGELFF
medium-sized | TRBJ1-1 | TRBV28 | CASSLRQGRSMNTEAFF
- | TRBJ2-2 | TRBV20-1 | CSATSGISTGELFF
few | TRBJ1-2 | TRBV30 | CAWTHQTGPYGYTF
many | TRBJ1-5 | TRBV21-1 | CASSKLKGARSSNQPQHF
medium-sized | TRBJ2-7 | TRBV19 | CASSIGVTYEQYF
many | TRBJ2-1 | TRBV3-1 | CASSRKTSGVSSYNEQFF
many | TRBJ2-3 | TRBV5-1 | CASRGGDTQYF
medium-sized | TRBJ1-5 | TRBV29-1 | CSAVRGGRAYSNQPQHF
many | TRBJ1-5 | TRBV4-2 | CASSQDVGSNQPQHF
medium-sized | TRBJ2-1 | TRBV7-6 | CASSVTQYEQFF
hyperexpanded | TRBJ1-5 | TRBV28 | CASSPMGDNQPQHF
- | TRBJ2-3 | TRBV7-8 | CASSLYPSSTDTQYF
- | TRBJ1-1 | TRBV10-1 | CASRVTRGTEAFF
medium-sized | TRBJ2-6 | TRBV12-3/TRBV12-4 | CASSLRRAGANVLTF
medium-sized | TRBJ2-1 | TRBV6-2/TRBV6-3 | CASSLYLGREQFF
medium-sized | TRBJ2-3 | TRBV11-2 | CASSLELAGTTDTQYF
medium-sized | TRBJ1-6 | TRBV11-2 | CASSTGVRYNSPLHF
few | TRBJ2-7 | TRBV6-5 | CASSLWGAGSYEQYF
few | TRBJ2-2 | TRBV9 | CASSVGGLSTGELFF
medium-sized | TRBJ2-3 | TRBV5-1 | CASSLAGVTDTQYF
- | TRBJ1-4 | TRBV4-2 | CASSPQGNEKLFF
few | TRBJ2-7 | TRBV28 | CASSISNEQYF
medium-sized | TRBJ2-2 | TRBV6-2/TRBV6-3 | CASSYRDTGELFF
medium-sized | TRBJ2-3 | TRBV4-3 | CASSPRLAGDTQYF
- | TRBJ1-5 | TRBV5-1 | CASSNLPGQNQPQHF
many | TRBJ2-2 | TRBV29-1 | CSVTTGGVGELFF
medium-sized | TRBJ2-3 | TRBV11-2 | CASSLDRGSVTQYF
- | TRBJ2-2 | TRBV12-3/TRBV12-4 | CASSFAAGELFF
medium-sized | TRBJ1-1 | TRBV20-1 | CSARGAGMNTEAFF
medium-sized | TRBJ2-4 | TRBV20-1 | CSAARGVGAKNIQYF
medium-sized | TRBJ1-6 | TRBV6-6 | CASEERGANSPLHF
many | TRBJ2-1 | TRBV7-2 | CASKTQIGNEQFF
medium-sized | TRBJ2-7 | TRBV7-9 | CASSPPGVAATYEQYF
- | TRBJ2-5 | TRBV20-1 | CSARVFGFQETQYF
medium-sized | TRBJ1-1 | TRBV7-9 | CASSLAGPEAFF
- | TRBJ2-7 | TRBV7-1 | CASSSSRTVNKQYF